This paragraph covers one T cell receptor beta chain sequence. Its antigen remains unidentified. Nothing much larger sits one base from this clone, and base qualities are not available. CDR1 is given as SGHTA and CDR2 as FQGTGA, both from the germline V gene. The CDR3 sequence holds 15 residues, the cysteine and phenylalanine included. Only CDR3 DNA is held: 45 bases, read in frame from base 1. V loses 2 bases of germline sequence and J loses 5 bases, and the interval between the two ends is 13 bases. This record belongs to a study of blood T cells in healthy people across ages (dated by TCRdb to the mid-2010s). For the wider study: In model experiments, template switching captured roughly one uniquely barcoded TCR beta cDNA molecule for every two T cells. Age-related changes in TCR beta repertoire diversity were measured in the study by deep sequencing normalized with unique cDNA molecular identifiers. Four age groups were formed from the donors: young (average 16 years), middle-aged (more than 35), aged (around 68) and long-lived (82). To avoid experimental bias, donors of different ages were distributed randomly across sequencing lanes. Two additional independent replicas of 1 million unique cDNA reads from the same blood draw were analyzed for two donors (one aged 18 to 30 and one aged 80 or older).

Libraries were prepared through 5' RACE. A second roughly 7 to 11 cycle PCR used a sample-barcoded 5' primer and a J-beta primer mix. A unique molecular identifier was introduced onto each TCR beta cDNA molecule by a template-switch 5' adaptor carrying 12 random nucleotides. At least 2.5 million CDR3-containing paired-end reads were obtained from each sample. First-strand cDNA was synthesized from all RNA with the Mint cDNA synthesis kit, primed by a TRBC-specific oligonucleotide. After uracil-DNA glycosylase treatment, a first 18-cycle PCR used universal primers M1SS and BC2_uni_R on all cDNA. Per the source publication's procedure: Normalization of each sample was performed by random selection of 1 million high-quality reads, each carrying a distinct molecular identifier. Reads sharing molecular identifiers were discarded rather than binned into consensus sequences. MiTCR, run with a Q25 quality threshold and the strictest error-elimination algorithm, handled CDR3 identification, clonotype clustering and error correction. A nonparametric unseen species model with Euler transformation was used to estimate lower-bound total TCR beta diversity. In-frame beta chains were kept once TCRdb had trimmed the public reads at Q25 with fastp and called clones with MiXCR. Every distinct CDR3 protein forms one entry, paired with its most common genes and DNA. These V and J calls are TCRdb output, not the study's own analysis. For this sample the table gives some 1,800,000 distinct CDR3 sequences, of which about 39% were detected only once. The biggest ten clones account for under 30% of the sample.

Systemically healthy Caucasian individuals from Russia, some 38 in total and aged roughly 6 to 100 years, were included as donors. Each donor gave around 9.8 milliliters of peripheral blood, collected into EDTA-treated Vacutainer tubes. Ficoll-Paque density-gradient centrifugation was used to isolate PBMCs, with at least 7 million per sample. Total RNA, at least 5 micrograms per sample, was extracted from PBMCs with Trizol reagent. For every donor, flow cytometry on a PBMC aliquot measured the percentage of naive CD45RAhigh/CD27high T cells. Results and caveats for the whole study, not just this receptor: Because profiling used bulk unsorted PBMCs, naive and antigen-experienced compartments could not be compared conclusively. The percentage of naive T cells measured by flow cytometry correlated strongly with observed TCR beta diversity. As age increased, observed TCR beta diversity per million T cells dropped in a roughly linear way, and a significant reduction was already evident by age 40. Because donor CMV infection status was unknown, age-related changes in expanded clonotypes were potentially confounded. Total diversity estimates from one million sequenced T cells were considered lower bounds and underestimates. Compared with the aged group, more naive CD4+ T cells, fewer expanded clones and increased TCR diversity were shown by the long-lived group, suggesting age selection.

The chain is encoded by TRBV7-3 joined to TRBJ2-1; the D gene is possibly TRBD2, with 6 bases matching. This clonotype was sampled from a human donor in good health. Specimen: blood. The CDR3 protein is CASSLRGGTDNEQFF. The sequenced DNA is TGTGCCAGCAGCTTACGGGGCGGGACTGACAATGAGCAGTTCTTC.